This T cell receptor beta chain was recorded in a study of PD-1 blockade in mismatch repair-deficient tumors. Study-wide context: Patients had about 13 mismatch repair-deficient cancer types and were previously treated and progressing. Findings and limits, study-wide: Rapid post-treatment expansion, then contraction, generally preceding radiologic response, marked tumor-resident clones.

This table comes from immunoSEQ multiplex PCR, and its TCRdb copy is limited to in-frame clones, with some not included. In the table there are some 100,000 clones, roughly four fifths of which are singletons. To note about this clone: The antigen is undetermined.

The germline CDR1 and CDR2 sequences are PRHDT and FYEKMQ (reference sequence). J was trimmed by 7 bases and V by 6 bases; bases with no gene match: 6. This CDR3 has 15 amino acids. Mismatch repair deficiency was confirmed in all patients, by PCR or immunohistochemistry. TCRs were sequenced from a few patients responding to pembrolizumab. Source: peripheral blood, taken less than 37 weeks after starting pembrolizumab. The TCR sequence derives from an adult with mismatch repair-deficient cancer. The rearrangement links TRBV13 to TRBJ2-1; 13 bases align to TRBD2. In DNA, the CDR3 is TGTGCCAGCAGACTAGCGGGAGGGCCGAGGAATGAGCAGTTCTTC. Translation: CASRLAGGPRNEQFF. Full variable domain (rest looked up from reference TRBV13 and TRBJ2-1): AAGVIQSPRHLIKEKRETATLKCYPIPRHDTVYWYQQGPGQDPQFLISFYEKMQSDKGSIPDRFSAQQFSDYHSELNMSSLELGDSALYFCASRLAGGPRNEQFFGPGTRLTVL.